What follows are 21 T cell receptor beta chains derived from one specimen sequenced in a study of T-cell memory formation after mild COVID-19. TCRdb re-called the 5' RACE reads with MiXCR, one entry per CDR3 protein. Of tens of thousands of distinct CDR3 sequences in the sample, around 13% were seen once. Material for sequencing was PBMCs or a T cell subset sorted from them (not recorded which). All receptors come from a man in his late teens or twenties who had mild COVID-19 (a few samples of this study predate the infection). Cell type and time point are not known.

This clonotype was picked up a small number of times. This chain uses TRBV9 with TRBJ2-3, with 8 bases that match TRBD2. J gave up 4 bases and V 0 bases, and 4 bases lay outside the gene matches. Germline V gives CDR1 SGDLS, CDR2 YYNGEE. The CDR3 contains 15 residues. The CDR3 spells CASSVVGGAPDTQYF. CDR3 DNA sequence: TGTGCCAGCAGCGTAGTCGGGGGGGCCCCAGATACGCAGTATTTT.

In its sample, this clonotype was seen many times. This chain links TRBV7-8 with TRBJ2-5; D is unresolved. The CDR3 runs to 15 residues. The V gene's germline CDR1 is SGHVS and CDR2 FQNEAQ. The V end lost 6 bases, the J end lost 5 bases, and 19 bases lay between the germline ends. The CDR3 loop reads CASRYPGSLGETQYF. CDR3 bases: TGTGCCAGCAGATATCCGGGCTCTTTAGGGGAGACCCAGTACTTC.

The V call is TRBV6-5, the J call TRBJ2-7, with D possibly being TRBD1 (5 bases). From germline, CDR1 is MNHEY and CDR2 SVGAGI. The CDR3 runs 13 residues. The V gene lost 0 bases and the J gene lost 2 bases, with 5 bases spanning the gap. The CDR3 protein is CASSYSGAYEQYF. CDR3 bases: TGTGCCAGCAGTTACTCAGGGGCCTACGAGCAGTACTTC.

This clonotype was seen more than once but under ten times. J is TRBJ1-1 and V is TRBV19, with a possible D match to TRBD1 (6 bases). Germline V gene sequence: CDR1 LNHDA, CDR2 SQIVND (reference sequence). The CDR3 runs 16 residues. Trimming pared 1 base from V and 6 bases from J, leaving 18 bases between. CDR3 DNA sequence: TGTGCCAGTAGTATAGGAGTGAACAGGGTTGGCGCTGAAGCTTTCTTT. Protein sequence: CASSIGVNRVGAEAFF.

The CDR3 DNA follows: TGTGCCTGGAGTCGAGGGGGCGAGCAGTACTTC. As protein: CAWSRGGEQYF. V usage is TRBV30 and J usage is TRBJ2-7; maybe TRBD1 (6 bases). The ends were cut back, 2 bases at V and 6 bases at J, with 8 bases in the middle. This CDR3 region has 11 residues. CDR1 GTSNPN and CDR2 SVGIG come from the germline V gene (reference sequence).

This clonotype was counted many times. The rearrangement uses TRBV12-3 or TRBV12-4 and TRBJ2-1; D is uncertain. V lost 2 bases, J lost 5 bases, and 13 bases lay in between. The CDR3 length is 15 residues. This CDR3 is CASSLNSDSNNEQFF. The CDR3 bases are TGTGCCAGCAGTTTAAACAGCGACTCAAACAATGAGCAGTTCTTC.

This clonotype was observed at least ten times. The chain links TRBV10-3 to TRBJ2-7; 7 nucleotides line up with TRBD1. CDR3 length: 13 amino acids. The germline gives CDR1 ENHRY, CDR2 SYGVKD. Trimming at V came to 6 bases and at J to 3 bases, leaving 5 bases not matched to a gene. The CDR3 region is CAISPGTDYEQYF. CDR3 coding DNA: TGTGCCATCAGCCCCGGGACAGACTACGAGCAGTACTTC.

This clonotype was seen only a few times. This chain connects TRBV7-9 to TRBJ1-2, with a possible D match to TRBD1 (5 bases). CDR3 size: 14 residues. Germline V gives CDR1 SEHNR, CDR2 FQNEAQ (reference sequence). V gave up 5 bases and J gave up 5 bases, with 15 bases separating them. CDR3 nucleotides: TGTGCCAGCAGCCCGATAGACAGCGATTATGGCTACACCTTC. It specifies CASSPIDSDYGYTF.

In this sample, this clonotype turned up a few times. The rearrangement joins TRBV7-2 to TRBJ2-3, with 7 bases identical to TRBD2. V shed 1 base and J 2 bases; nucleotides not matched to a gene: 6. Per germline, CDR1 SGHTA and CDR2 FQGNSA. The CDR3 length is 16 residues. CDR3 loop: CASSLVSGVSTDTQYF. In nucleotides, the CDR3 is TGTGCCAGCAGCTTAGTGAGCGGGGTATCCACAGATACGCAGTATTTT.

This clonotype was seen a few times. The rearrangement uses TRBV12-5 and TRBJ1-6; 7 bases agree with TRBD1. CDR1 is LGHNT, CDR2 FRNRAP, per germline. The V segment lost 3 bases and the J segment 7 bases; nucleotides outside the gene matches: 6. This CDR3 contains 15 residues. CDR3 residues: CASGLGGFWNSPLHF. In DNA, the CDR3 is TGTGCTAGTGGTTTAGGGGGCTTCTGGAATTCACCCCTCCACTTT.

There are a few counts of this clonotype. The chain uses TRBV5-1 and TRBJ1-4; D is uncertain. The germline gives CDR1 SGHRS, CDR2 YFSETQ. The CDR3 length is 16 residues. V was cut by 0 bases and J by 7 bases, with 16 bases left in between. The chain's CDR3 is CASSLDAGGVAEKLFF. CDR3 nucleotide sequence: TGCGCCAGCAGCTTGGACGCAGGTGGCGTCGCTGAAAAACTGTTTTTT.

The rearrangement joins TRBV6-5 to TRBJ1-2; no definite D call. The CDR3 loop spans 14 amino acids. The V end was cut by 2 bases, the J end by 4 bases, with 11 bases between. CDR1 and CDR2 from the germline V gene are MNHEY and SVGAGI. CDR3 DNA: TGTGCCAGCAGTTACGGCGGGGAGGGCTATGGCTACACCTTC. Residues: CASSYGGEGYGYTF.

V usage is TRBV5-5 and J usage is TRBJ1-1, with D unclear. Between the trimmed V and J ends, which lost 3 bases and 1 base, there was a span of 13 bases. The germline CDR1 and CDR2 sequences are SGHKS and YYEKEE (reference sequence). The CDR3 consists of 15 residues. CDR3 DNA sequence: TGTGCCAGCAGCTCTCCGGGCCACCAGAACACTGAAGCTTTCTTT. The encoded protein is CASSSPGHQNTEAFF.

V and J are TRBV6-6 and TRBJ2-5, with D perhaps matching TRBD1 or TRBD2 (5 bases each). The CDR3 covers 15 residues. Trimming removed 7 bases at V and 3 bases at J, with 18 bases between. Per the germline V gene, CDR1 is MNHNY and CDR2 is SVGAGI (reference sequence). CDR3 in amino acids: CASTLSGTSKETQYF. The CDR3 DNA reads as TGTGCCAGCACCCTGTCGGGGACCAGTAAAGAGACCCAGTACTTC.

This clonotype was seen more than once but under ten times. This chain uses TRBV7-8 with TRBJ1-5, with D maybe TRBD1 (5 bases). The V and J ends lost 4 bases and 3 bases respectively, with 13 bases between them. This CDR3 comprises 15 residues. Germline V CDR1 and CDR2: SGHVS, FQNEAQ. DNA of the CDR3: TGTGCCAGCAGCTGGGGGGAACAGAACAATCAGCCCCAGCATTTT. Translation: CASSWGEQNNQPQHF.

This clonotype was counted between two and nine times. This chain connects TRBV4-1 to TRBJ1-6, with TRBD1 as a possible D gene (5 bases). Germline CDR1 is MGHRA and CDR2 is YSYEKL. This CDR3 is 13 amino acids long. V was pared by 8 bases and J by 10 bases, with 15 bases between. CDR3: CASGDAVRSPLHF. CDR3 nucleotide sequence: TGCGCCAGCGGGGACGCTGTTAGGTCACCCCTCCACTTT.

V is TRBV5-1 and J is TRBJ2-7; 10 nucleotides align to TRBD1. V trimming: 0 bases; J trimming: 2 bases; junction bases outside the gene matches: 2. The CDR3 is 15 amino acids. CDR1 SGHRS and CDR2 YFSETQ come from the germline V gene. This chain's CDR3 is CASSLGQGAAYEQYF. CDR3 DNA sequence: TGCGCCAGCAGCTTGGGACAGGGGGCGGCCTACGAGCAGTACTTC.

The J gene is TRBJ2-1, the V gene TRBV6-2 or TRBV6-3; TRBD2 is a possible D gene (5 bases). This CDR3 is 16 amino acids long. V shed 4 bases and J shed 3 bases, with 16 bases lying between them. Looked up from germline, CDR1 is MNHEY and CDR2 is SVGEGT. CDR3 nucleotides: TGTGCCAGCAGTTCCACCGGGATCATACTCTACAATGAGCAGTTCTTC. It encodes CASSSTGIILYNEQFF.

The chain uses TRBV9 and TRBJ1-2, with 7 bases identical to TRBD1. The CDR3 contains 14 residues. Germline CDR1 is SGDLS and CDR2 is YYNGEE. With 4 bases clipped from V and 1 base from J, the junction kept 4 bases outside the gene matches. CDR3 sequence reads: CASSTGQINYGYTF. Written as DNA, the CDR3 is TGTGCCAGCAGCACGGGACAGATTAACTATGGCTACACCTTC.

The sample holds a few counts of this clonotype. The chain carries TRBV7-7 and TRBJ2-1; 8 nucleotides line up with TRBD1. J was trimmed by 7 bases and V by 5 bases; bases with no gene match: 1. This CDR3 contains 12 residues. Germline CDR1 SSHAT, CDR2 FNYEAQ (reference sequence). The CDR3 reads CASSRTGNEQFF. In DNA, the CDR3 is TGTGCCAGCAGCCGGACAGGGAATGAGCAGTTCTTC.

CDR3 loop: CASSTTKNEQFF. In DNA form, the CDR3 reads TGTGCCAGCAGCACTACTAAAAATGAGCAGTTCTTC. The chain carries TRBV7-9 and TRBJ2-1; no clear D. Germline CDR1 reads SEHNR; CDR2 reads FQNEAQ (reference sequence). CDR3 length: 12 amino acids. The germline V and J ends were trimmed by 5 bases and 7 bases, with 9 bases remaining between them.